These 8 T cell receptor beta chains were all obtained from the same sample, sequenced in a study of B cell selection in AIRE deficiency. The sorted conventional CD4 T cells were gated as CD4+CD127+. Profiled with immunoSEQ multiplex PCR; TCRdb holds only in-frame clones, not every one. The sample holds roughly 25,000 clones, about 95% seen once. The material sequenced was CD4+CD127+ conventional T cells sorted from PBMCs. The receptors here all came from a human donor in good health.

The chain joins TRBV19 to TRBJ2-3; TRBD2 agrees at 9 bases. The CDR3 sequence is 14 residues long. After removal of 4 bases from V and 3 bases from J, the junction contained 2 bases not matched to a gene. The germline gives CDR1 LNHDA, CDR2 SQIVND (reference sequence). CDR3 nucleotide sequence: TGTGCCAGTAGTACTAGCGGGACTACAGATACGCAGTATTTT. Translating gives CASSTSGTTDTQYF.

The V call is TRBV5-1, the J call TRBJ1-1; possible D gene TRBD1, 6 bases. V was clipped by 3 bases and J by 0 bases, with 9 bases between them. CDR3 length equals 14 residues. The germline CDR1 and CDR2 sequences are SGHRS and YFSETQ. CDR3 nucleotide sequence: TGCGCCAGCAGCTCGGGACATATGAACACTGAAGCTTTCTTT. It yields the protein CASSSGHMNTEAFF.

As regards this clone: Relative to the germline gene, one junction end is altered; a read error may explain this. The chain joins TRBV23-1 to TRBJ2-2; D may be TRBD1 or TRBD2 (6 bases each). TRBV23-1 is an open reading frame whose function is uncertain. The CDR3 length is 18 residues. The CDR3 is CASSPAGARGPEHRGAVF. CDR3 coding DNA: TGCGCCAGCAGCCCGGCAGGGGCCCGGGGGCCCGAACACCGGGGAGCTGTTTTT.

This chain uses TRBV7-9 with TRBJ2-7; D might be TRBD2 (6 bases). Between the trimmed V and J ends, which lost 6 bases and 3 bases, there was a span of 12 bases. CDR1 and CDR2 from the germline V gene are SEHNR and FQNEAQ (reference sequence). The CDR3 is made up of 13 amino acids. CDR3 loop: CASRKGTDYEQYF. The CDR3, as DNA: TGTGCCAGCAGGAAAGGGACTGACTACGAGCAGTACTTC.

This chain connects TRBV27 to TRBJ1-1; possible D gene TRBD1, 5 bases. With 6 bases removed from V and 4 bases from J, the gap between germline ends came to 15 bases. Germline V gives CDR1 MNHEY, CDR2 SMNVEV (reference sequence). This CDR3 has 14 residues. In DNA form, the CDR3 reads TGTGCCAGCAGGGCCTCAGGGAGTGGCACTGAAGCTTTCTTT. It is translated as CASRASGSGTEAFF.

DNA of the CDR3: TGTGCCAGCAGCTTACTTGGGTCTCTCTACGAGCAGTACTTC. Translating gives CASSLLGSLYEQYF. V gene TRBV11-2 combines with J gene TRBJ2-7, with D unclear. The ends were cut back, 2 bases at V and 3 bases at J, with 11 bases in the middle. Per germline, CDR1 SGHAT and CDR2 FQNNGV. CDR3 length: 14 amino acids.

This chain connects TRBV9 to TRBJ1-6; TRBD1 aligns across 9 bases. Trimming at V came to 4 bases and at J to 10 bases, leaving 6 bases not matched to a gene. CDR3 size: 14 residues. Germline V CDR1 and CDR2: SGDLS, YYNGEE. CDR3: CASSLRTGVSPLHF. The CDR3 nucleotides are TGTGCCAGCAGCCTAAGGACAGGGGTATCACCCCTCCACTTT. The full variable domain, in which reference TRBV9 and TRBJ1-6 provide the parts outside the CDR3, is DSGVTQTPKHLITATGQRVTLRCSPRSGDLSVYWYQQSLDQGLQFLIQYYNGEERAKGNILERFSAQQFPDLHSELNLSSLELGDSALYFCASSLRTGVSPLHFGNGTRLTVT.

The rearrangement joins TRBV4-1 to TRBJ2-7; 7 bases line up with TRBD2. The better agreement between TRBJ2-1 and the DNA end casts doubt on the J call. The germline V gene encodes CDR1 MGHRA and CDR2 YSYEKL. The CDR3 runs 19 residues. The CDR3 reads CASSQDLGGRSERSSEQFF. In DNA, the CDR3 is TGCGCCAGCAGCCAAGATTTGGGCGGGAGATCGGAACGGTCGAGTGAGCAGTTCTTC.